A single sample is the source of the 13 T cell receptor beta chains below, sequenced in a study of breast tumors, draining lymph nodes, adjacent tissues. TCRdb used MiXCR to reprocess the multiplex PCR reads, holding one entry per CDR3 protein. The sample consists of roughly 260,000 distinct CDR3 sequences, about 33% of them appearing once. Breast cancer patients provided tissue from their axillary draining lymph nodes. Sample: axillary lymph node tissue. These receptors originate from a female donor with breast cancer. Some clones in this sample may be carry-over from other donors' samples.

Concerning this clonotype: Just one base apart from a much larger clone, this may be a read error. The rearrangement links TRBV20-1 to TRBJ2-7; D possibly matches TRBD1 or TRBD2 (5 bases each). Germline CDR1 is DFQATT and CDR2 is SNEGSKA (reference sequence). The CDR3 has 16 residues. CDR3 sequence reads: CGADPADTSYSYEQYF. DNA for the CDR3: TGCGGTGCGGACCCAGCGGACACCTCATACTCCTACGAGCAGTACTTC.

The V call is TRBV28, the J call TRBJ2-1; TRBD2 agrees at 9 bases. V was pared by 5 bases and J by 14 bases, with 4 bases of the junction left unmatched. This CDR3 is 11 amino acids long. Germline CDR1 is MDHEN and CDR2 is SYDVKM. The CDR3 DNA reads as TGTGCCAGCAGTCTCCGGACTAGCGAGTTCTTC. Amino acids: CASSLRTSEFF.

This clonotype was picked up many times. The V and J genes are TRBV12-5 and TRBJ2-1, with 9 bases that match TRBD2. Trimming at V came to 7 bases and at J to 0 bases, leaving 4 bases not matched to a gene. This CDR3 is 15 amino acids long. Germline V gene lookup returns CDR1 LGHNT and CDR2 FRNRAP. The CDR3 DNA is TGTGCTAGTGCCCCTAGCGGGATCTCCTACAATGAGCAGTTCTTC. Its protein product is CASAPSGISYNEQFF. The whole variable domain, remainder taken from reference TRBV12-5 and TRBJ2-1, is DARVTQTPRHKVTEMGQEVTMRCQPILGHNTVFWYRQTMMQGLELLAYFRNRAPLDDSGMPKDRFSAEMPDATLATLKIQPSEPRDSAVYFCASAPSGISYNEQFFGPGTRLTVL.

The V and J genes are TRBV6-1 and TRBJ2-1; 12 bases line up with TRBD2. This CDR3 contains 17 residues. Germline V lookup: CDR1 MNHNS, CDR2 SASEGT. V trimming: 5 bases; J trimming: 3 bases; junction bases outside the gene matches: 8. CDR3 in amino acids: CASSMASGRAGYNEQFF. The CDR3 DNA sequence: TGTGCCAGCAGTATGGCTAGCGGGAGGGCCGGCTACAATGAGCAGTTCTTC.

In its sample, this clonotype was seen a few times. A much larger clone lies a single base off, so this may be a read error. Since no conserved phenylalanine or tryptophan closes the CDR3, a read error is the likely cause. The V and J genes are TRBV15 and TRBJ1-5; D is perhaps TRBD1 (6 bases). Germline CDR1 is LNHNV and CDR2 is YYDKDF (reference sequence). CDR3 size: 14 residues. Trimming left V 3 bases short and J 6 bases short, with 12 bases between. CDR3 bases: TGTGCCACCAGCAGGGGGGCAGGGACTCAGCCCCAGCATCTT. Translating gives CATSRGAGTQPQHL.

To note about this clonotype: An end of the junction differs from the germline gene, which may be a read error. The chain links TRBV10-2 to TRBJ1-4, with a tentative D call TRBD1 (5 bases). Germline CDR1 reads WSHSY; CDR2 reads SAAADI. This CDR3 is built from 14 residues. In nucleotides, the CDR3 is TGCGCCGGCAGTGGTGGCAGGGTAGACGAAAAACTGCTCTTT. Protein sequence: CAGSGGRVDEKLLF.

At least ten counts were recorded for this clonotype. V gene TRBV7-6 combines with J gene TRBJ2-1; the match to TRBD1 covers 12 bases. The CDR3 loop spans 14 amino acids. Germline lookup yields CDR1 SGHVS and CDR2 FNYEAQ. Trimming at V came to 6 bases and at J to 10 bases, leaving 7 bases not matched to a gene. DNA of the CDR3: TGTGCCAGCAGAAGAGCGGGACAGGGGGCGGAGCAGTTCTTC. Translated: CASRRAGQGAEQFF.

As to this clonotype: A much more abundant neighbour one base away suggests this may be a read error. This chain links TRBV11-1 with TRBJ2-3; possibly TRBD2 for D (6 bases). This CDR3 region has 18 residues. From germline, CDR1 is SGHAT and CDR2 FQDESV (reference sequence). V gave up 5 bases and J gave up 0 bases, with 21 bases separating them. The CDR3 reads CASSLLQTYSGSTDTQYF. The CDR3 DNA sequence: TGTGCCAGCAGCCTTCTCCAAACTTATAGCGGTAGCACAGATACGCAGTATTTT. Full variable domain (remainder filled in from reference TRBV11-1 and TRBJ2-3): EAEVAQSPRYKITEKSQAVAFWCDPISGHATLYWYRQILGQGPELLVQFQDESVVDDSQLPKDRFSAERLKGVDSTLKIQPAELGDSAMYLCASSLLQTYSGSTDTQYFGPGTRLTVL.

This chain connects TRBV5-1 to TRBJ2-7, with TRBD2 identical over 14 bases. The germline V gene has CDR1 SGHRS and CDR2 YFSETQ. Germline trimming cut 5 bases from V and 3 bases from J; bases unmatched to any gene: 4. The CDR3 is made up of 15 amino acids. The CDR3 is CASRLGTSGSYEQYF. The CDR3 region has the DNA TGCGCCAGCAGACTCGGGACTAGCGGGAGCTACGAGCAGTACTTC.

At least ten counts were recorded for this clonotype. The V call is TRBV18, the J call TRBJ2-5; D is ambiguous. Trimming left V 8 bases short and J 1 base short, with 8 bases between. In germline, CDR1 is KGHSH, CDR2 LQKENI. The length of the CDR3 is 12 residues. The CDR3 sequence: CASSPPQETQYF. The CDR3 DNA reads TGTGCCAGCAGCCCTCCCCAAGAGACCCAGTACTTC.

Remarks on this clonotype: This may arise from a read error, as a much more abundant clone is one base away. The V gene is TRBV19, the J gene TRBJ2-7; maybe TRBD2 (6 bases). Germline CDR1 reads LNHDA; CDR2 reads SQIVND (reference sequence). The CDR3 covers 15 residues. CDR3 sequence: CASSMPGLALYERYF. The CDR3 nucleotides are TGTGCCAGTAGTATGCCGGGACTGGCCCTCTACGAGCGGTACTTC. The entire variable domain, with the rest obtained from reference TRBV19 and TRBJ2-7, is as follows: DGGITQSPKYLFRKEGQNVTLSCEQNLNHDAMYWYRQDPGQGLRLIYYSQIVNDFQKGDIAEGYSVSREKKESFPLTVTSAQKNPTAFYLCASSMPGLALYERYFGPGTRLTVT.

The chain uses TRBV25-1 and TRBJ1-5; 11 bases are shared with TRBD1. The CDR3 sequence is 15 residues long. The junction had 3 bases not matched to a gene; V was cut back by 1 base and J by 7 bases. In germline, CDR1 is MGHDK, CDR2 SYGVNS. CDR3 sequence reads: CASSEWGQGEQPQHF. CDR3 coding DNA: TGTGCCAGCAGTGAATGGGGACAGGGGGAACAGCCCCAGCATTTT.

Turning to this clonotype: A junction boundary mismatches the germline segment, possibly from a read error. The rearrangement uses TRBV5-1 and TRBJ2-5, with 7 bases aligning to TRBD1. The CDR3 spans 14 residues. Germline CDR1 SGHRS, CDR2 YFSETQ. The CDR3 DNA follows: TGCGCCAACAGCTTGGGGGACAGCAAAGAGACCCAGTACTTC. Protein product: CANSLGDSKETQYF. Full variable domain (missing parts from reference TRBV5-1 and TRBJ2-5): KAGVTQTPRYLIKTRGQQVTLSCSPISGHRSVSWYQQTPGQGLQFLFEYFSETQRNKGNFPGRFSGRQFSNSRSEMNVSTLELGDSALYLCANSLGDSKETQYFGPGTRLLVL.